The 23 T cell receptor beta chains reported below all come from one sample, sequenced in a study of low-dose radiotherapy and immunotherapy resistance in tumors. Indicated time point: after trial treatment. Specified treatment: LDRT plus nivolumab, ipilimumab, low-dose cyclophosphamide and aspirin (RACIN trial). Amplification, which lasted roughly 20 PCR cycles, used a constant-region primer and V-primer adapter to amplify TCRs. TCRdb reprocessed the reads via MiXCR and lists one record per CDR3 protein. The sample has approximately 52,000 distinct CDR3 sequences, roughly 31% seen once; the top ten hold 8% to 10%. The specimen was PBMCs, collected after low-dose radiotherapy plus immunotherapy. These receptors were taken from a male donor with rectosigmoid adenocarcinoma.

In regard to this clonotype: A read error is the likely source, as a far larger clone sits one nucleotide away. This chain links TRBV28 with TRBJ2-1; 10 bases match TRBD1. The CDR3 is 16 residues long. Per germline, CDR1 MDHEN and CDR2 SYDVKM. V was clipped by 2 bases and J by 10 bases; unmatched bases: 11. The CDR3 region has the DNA TGTGCCAGCAGTTTACCCACTTGGGACAGGGGCTACGAGCAGTTCTTC. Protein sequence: CASSLPTWDRGYEQFF.

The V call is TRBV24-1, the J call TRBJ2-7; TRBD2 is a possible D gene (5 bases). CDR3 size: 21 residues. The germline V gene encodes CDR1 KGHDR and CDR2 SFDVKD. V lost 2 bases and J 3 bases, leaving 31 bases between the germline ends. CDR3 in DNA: TGTGCCACCAGTGATTCGCCCGGCAAATCCGGGTCAACCAAAGGACTCTACGAGCAGTACTTC. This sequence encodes CATSDSPGKSGSTKGLYEQYF.

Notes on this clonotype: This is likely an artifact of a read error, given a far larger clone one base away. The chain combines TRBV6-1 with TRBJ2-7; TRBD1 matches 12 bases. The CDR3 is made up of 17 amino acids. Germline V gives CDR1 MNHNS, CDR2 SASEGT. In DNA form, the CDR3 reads TGTGCCAACAGTTACTCCAGGGGGACAGGGGGCAGCTACGAGCAGTACTTC. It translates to CANSYSRGTGGSYEQYF.

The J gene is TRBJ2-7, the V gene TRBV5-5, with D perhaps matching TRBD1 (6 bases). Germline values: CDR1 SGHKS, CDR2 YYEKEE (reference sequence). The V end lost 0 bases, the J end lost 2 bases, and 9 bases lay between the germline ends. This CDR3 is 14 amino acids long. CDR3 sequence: CASSLVRDTYEQYF. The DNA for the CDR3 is TGTGCCAGCAGCTTGGTTAGGGACACCTACGAGCAGTACTTC. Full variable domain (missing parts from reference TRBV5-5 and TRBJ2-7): DAGVTQSPTHLIKTRGQQVTLRCSPISGHKSVSWYQQVLGQGPQFIFQYYEKEERGRGNFPDRFSARQFPNYSSELNVNALLLGDSALYLCASSLVRDTYEQYFGPGTRLTVT.

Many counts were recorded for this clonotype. The CDR3 region is CAWSRTGSGANVLTF. The DNA of the CDR3 is TGTGCCTGGAGTCGTACAGGGTCTGGGGCCAACGTCCTGACTTTC. The chain combines TRBV30 with TRBJ2-6; tentative D call: TRBD1 (6 bases). Trimming took 2 bases from V and 1 from J, leaving 9 bases between them. This CDR3 comprises 15 residues. Germline V gene data show CDR1 as GTSNPN and CDR2 as SVGIG (reference sequence).

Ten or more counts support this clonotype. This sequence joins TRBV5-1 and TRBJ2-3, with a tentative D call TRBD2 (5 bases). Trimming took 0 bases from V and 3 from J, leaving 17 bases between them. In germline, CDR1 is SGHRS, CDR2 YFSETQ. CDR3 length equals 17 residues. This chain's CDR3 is CASSLGLALLGTDTQYF. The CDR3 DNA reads TGCGCCAGCAGCTTGGGGCTAGCTCTTCTGGGAACAGATACGCAGTATTTT.

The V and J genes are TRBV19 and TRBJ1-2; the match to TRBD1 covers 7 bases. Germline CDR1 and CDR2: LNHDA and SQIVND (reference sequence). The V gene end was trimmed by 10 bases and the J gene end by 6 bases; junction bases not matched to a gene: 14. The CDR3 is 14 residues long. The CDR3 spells CATKPWDSSNGYTF. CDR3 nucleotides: TGTGCCACCAAACCCTGGGACAGTAGCAATGGCTACACCTTC.

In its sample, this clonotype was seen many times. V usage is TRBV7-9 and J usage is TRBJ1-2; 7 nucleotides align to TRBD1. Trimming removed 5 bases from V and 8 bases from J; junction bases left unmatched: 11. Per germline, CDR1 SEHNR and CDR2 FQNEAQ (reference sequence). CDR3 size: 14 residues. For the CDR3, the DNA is TGTGCCAGCAGCCCATTTGACAGGGAGCTAGGCTACACCTTC. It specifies CASSPFDRELGYTF.

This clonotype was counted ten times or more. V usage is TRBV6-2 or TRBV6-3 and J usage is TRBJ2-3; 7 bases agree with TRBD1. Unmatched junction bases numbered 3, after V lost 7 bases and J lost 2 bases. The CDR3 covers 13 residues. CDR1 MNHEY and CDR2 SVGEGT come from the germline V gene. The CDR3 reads CASTTGPTDTQYF. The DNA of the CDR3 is TGTGCCAGCACGACAGGGCCCACAGATACGCAGTATTTT.

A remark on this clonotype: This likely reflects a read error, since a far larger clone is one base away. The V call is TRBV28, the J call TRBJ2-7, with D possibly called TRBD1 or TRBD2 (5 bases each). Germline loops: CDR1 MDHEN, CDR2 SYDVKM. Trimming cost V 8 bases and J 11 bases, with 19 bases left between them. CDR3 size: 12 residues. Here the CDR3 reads CASLTGGETKYF. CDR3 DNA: TGTGCCAGCCTTACTGGGGGTGAGACCAAGTACTTC. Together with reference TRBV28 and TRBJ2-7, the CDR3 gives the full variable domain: DVKVTQSSRYLVKRTGEKVFLECVQDMDHENMFWYRQDPGLGLRLIYFSYDVKMKEKGDIPEGYSVSREKKERFSLILESASTNQTSMYLCASLTGGETKYFGPGTRLTVT.

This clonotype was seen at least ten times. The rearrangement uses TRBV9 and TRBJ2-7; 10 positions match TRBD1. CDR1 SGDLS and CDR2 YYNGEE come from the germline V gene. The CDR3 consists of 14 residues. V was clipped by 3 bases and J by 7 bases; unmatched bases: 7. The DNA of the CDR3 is TGTGCCAGCAGCGCCCAGACAGGGGGCCGGGAGCAGTACTTC. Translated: CASSAQTGGREQYF.

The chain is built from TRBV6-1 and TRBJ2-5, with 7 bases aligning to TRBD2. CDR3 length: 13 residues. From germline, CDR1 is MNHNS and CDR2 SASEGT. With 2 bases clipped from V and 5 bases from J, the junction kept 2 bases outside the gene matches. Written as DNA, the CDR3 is TGTGCCAGCAGTGAAATGCGGGGGGAGACCCAGTACTTC. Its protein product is CASSEMRGETQYF.

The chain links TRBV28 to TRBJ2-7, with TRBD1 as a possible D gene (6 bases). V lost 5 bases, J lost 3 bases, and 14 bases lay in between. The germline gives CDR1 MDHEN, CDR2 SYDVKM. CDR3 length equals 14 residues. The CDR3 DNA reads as TGTGCCAGCAGTCCACAGGGTACCCACTACGAGCAGTACTTC. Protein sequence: CASSPQGTHYEQYF.

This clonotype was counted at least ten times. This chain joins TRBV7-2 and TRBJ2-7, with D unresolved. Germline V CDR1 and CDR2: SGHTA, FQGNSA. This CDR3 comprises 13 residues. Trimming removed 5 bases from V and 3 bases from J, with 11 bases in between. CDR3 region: CASSPVVHYEQYF. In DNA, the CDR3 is TGTGCCAGCAGCCCCGTGGTGCACTACGAGCAGTACTTC.

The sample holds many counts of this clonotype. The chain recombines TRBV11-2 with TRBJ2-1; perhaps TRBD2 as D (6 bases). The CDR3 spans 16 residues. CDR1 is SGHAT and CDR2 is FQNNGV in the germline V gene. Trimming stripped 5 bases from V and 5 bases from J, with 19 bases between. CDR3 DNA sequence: TGTGCCAGCAGCCTCCCCTGGCGGGAACCCCACAATGAGCAGTTCTTC. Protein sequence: CASSLPWREPHNEQFF.

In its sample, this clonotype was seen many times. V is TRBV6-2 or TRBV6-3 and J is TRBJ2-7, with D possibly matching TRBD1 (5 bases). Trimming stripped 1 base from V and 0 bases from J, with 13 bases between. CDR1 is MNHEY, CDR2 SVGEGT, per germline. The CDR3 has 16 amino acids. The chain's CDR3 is CASSYYQTENSYEQYF. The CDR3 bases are TGTGCCAGCAGTTACTATCAGACAGAAAACTCCTACGAGCAGTACTTC.

CDR3 sequence (DNA): TGCAGCGTTGCGTTTGGGGGCATTACCCAAGCTTTCTTT. Amino acid sequence: CSVAFGGITQAFF. V usage is TRBV29-1 and J usage is TRBJ1-1, with D possibly being TRBD1 (6 bases). CDR1 and CDR2 from the germline V gene are SQVTM and ANQGSEA. Trimming stripped 4 bases from V and 9 bases from J, with 18 bases between. This CDR3 is built from 13 residues.

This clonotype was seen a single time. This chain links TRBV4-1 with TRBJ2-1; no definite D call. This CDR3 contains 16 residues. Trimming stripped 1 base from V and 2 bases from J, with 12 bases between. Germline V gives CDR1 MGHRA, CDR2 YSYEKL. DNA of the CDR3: TGCGCCAGCAGCCAAGTTAATTTGGTGGCCTACAATGAGCAGTTCTTC. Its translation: CASSQVNLVAYNEQFF.

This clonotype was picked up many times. The CDR3 region has the DNA TGTGCCACGGACGGCACAATGAACACTGAAGCTTTCTTT. Its translation: CATDGTMNTEAFF. The chain employs TRBV6-6 and TRBJ1-1; D is uncertain. Deletions cut 10 bases from V and 0 bases from J, with 12 bases between. The CDR3 has 13 amino acids. Germline-derived CDR1 and CDR2 are MNHNY and SVGAGI (reference sequence).

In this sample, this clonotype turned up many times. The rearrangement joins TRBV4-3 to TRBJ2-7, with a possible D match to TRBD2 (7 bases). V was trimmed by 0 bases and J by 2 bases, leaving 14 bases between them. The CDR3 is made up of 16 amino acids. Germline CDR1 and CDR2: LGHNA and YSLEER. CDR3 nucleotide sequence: TGCGCCAGCAGCCAAGATGGGGGGGGGGCCACCTACGAGCAGTACTTC. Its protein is CASSQDGGGATYEQYF.

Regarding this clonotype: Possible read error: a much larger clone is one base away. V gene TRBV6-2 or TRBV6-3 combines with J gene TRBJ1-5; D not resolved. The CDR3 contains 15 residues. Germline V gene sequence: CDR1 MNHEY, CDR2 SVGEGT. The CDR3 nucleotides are TGTGCCAGCAGTTTTAGGCTGACGTCCCCCCAGCCCCGGCATTTT. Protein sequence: CASSFRLTSPQPRHF.

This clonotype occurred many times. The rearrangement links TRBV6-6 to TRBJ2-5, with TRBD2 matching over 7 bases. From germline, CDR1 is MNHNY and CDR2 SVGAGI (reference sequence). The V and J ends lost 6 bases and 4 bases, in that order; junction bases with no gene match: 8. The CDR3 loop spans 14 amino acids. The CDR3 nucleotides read TGTGCCAGCAGCCCGACTGGACTAGGAGAGACCCAGTACTTC. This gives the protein CASSPTGLGETQYF.

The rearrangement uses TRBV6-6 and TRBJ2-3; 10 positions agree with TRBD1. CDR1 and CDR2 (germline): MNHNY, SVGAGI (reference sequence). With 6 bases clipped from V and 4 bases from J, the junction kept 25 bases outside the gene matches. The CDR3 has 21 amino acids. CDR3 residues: CASSSTRDRGKTRRGPDTQYF. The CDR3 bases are TGTGCCAGCAGCTCCACCCGGGACAGGGGAAAGACTAGGCGGGGGCCAGATACGCAGTATTTT.